This T cell receptor beta chain stems from a study of type 1 regulatory T cells (dated by TCRdb to about 2021). Context from the whole study: An in vitro protocol by which a Tr1-enriched, alloantigen-specific CD4 T cell product named T-allo10 was generated was characterized in the study. T-allo10 was being evaluated clinically in patients with hematological malignancies who were receiving allogeneic hematopoietic stem cell transplantation.

Specificity for host alloantigens, anergy, and the capacity for alloantigen-specific suppression were described as properties of donor-derived T-allo10 cells. The data were produced on an Illumina MiSeq. The raw public data were reprocessed by TCRdb itself: fastp quality trimming at Q25, MiXCR clonotype calling, in-frame beta chains only. Records with the same CDR3 protein are collapsed into one entry carrying the most frequent genes and DNA. The sample profile shows about 74,000 distinct CDR3 sequences; about three fifths of them were found once. 7.6% of the sample comes from the top ten. This clonotype was detected only a few times. Its antigen is not yet known. No per-base quality is available; no much larger clone lies one base away. V ends up 8 bases short and J 0 bases short, with an unmatched junction base count of 10. From its cysteine to its phenylalanine, the CDR3 spans 17 amino acids. Just the 51-base CDR3 DNA is kept, in frame starting at base 1. Via the germline V gene (reference sequence), CDR1 is MNHNY and CDR2 SVGAGI.

Recombination connected TRBV6-6 to TRBJ1-4; 9 middle bases align to TRBD1. The sequencing sample was made of cultured T cells, either the whole culture or a sorted T cell fraction (not recorded which). The cell subset or site label, as the study defines it: Tr1-enriched cell product generated in vitro against host alloantigens. The receptor's source is a human donor in good health. CDR3 region: CASGPGTGPTTNEKLFF. The DNA reads TGTGCCAGCGGACCCGGGACAGGGCCTACAACTAATGAAAAACTGTTTTTT.